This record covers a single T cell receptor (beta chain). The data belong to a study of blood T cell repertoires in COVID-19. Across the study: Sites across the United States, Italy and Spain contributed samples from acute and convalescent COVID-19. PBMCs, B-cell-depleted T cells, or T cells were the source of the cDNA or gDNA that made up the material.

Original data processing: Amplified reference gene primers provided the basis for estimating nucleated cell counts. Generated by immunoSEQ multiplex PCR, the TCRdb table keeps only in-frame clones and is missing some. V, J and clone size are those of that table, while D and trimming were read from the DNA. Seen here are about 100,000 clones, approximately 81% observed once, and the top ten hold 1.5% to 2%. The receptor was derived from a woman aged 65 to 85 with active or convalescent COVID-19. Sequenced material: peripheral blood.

The CDR3 is CASSQLEGRPWDWTQYF. The CDR3 region has the DNA TGCGCCAGCAGTCAATTGGAGGGACGGCCTTGGGATTGGACGCAGTATTTT. The rearrangement uses TRBV23-1 and TRBJ2-3; D perhaps matches TRBD2 (6 bases). TRBV23-1 is treated as an ORF (open reading frame) with a function not yet certain. Between the trimmed V and J ends, which lost 1 base and 9 bases, there was a span of 23 bases. The CDR3 is 17 amino acids.